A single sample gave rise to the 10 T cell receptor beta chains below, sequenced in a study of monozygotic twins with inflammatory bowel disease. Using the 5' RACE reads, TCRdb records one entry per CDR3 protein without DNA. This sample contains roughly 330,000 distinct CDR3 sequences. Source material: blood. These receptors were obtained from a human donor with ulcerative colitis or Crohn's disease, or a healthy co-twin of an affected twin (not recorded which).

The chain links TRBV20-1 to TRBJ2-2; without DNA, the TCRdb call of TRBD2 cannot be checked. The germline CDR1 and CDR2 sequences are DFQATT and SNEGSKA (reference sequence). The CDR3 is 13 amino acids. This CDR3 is CSARRELTGELFF.

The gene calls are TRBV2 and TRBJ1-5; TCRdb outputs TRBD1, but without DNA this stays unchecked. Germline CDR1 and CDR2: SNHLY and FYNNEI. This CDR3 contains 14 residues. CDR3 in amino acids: CASSMTGKEQPQHF.

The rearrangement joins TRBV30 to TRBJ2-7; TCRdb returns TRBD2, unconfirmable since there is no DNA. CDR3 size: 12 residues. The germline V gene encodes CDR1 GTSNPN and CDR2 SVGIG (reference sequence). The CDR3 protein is CAWSPGSHEQYF.

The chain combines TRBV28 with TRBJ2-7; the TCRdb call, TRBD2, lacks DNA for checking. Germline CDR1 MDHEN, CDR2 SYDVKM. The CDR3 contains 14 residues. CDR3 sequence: CASSLPAGGTEQYF.

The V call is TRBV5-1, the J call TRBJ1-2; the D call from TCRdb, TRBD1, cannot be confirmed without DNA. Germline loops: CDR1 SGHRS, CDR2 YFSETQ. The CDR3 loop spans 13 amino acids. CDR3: CASSGGQGSGYTF.

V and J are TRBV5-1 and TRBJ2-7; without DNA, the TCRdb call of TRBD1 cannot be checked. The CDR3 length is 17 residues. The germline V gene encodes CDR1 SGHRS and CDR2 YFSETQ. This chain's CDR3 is CASSLGGPGPNTYEQYF. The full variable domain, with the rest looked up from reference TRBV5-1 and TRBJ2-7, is KAGVTQTPRYLIKTRGQQVTLSCSPISGHRSVSWYQQTPGQGLQFLFEYFSETQRNKGNFPGRFSGRQFSNSRSEMNVSTLELGDSALYLCASSLGGPGPNTYEQYFGPGTRLTVT.

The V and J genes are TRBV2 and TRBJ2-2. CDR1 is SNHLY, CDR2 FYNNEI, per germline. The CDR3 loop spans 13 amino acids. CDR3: CASSGANTGELFF.

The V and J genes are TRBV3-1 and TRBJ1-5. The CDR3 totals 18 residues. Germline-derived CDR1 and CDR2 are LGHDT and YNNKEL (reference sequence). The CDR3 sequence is CASSQDLGGVNSNQPQHF.

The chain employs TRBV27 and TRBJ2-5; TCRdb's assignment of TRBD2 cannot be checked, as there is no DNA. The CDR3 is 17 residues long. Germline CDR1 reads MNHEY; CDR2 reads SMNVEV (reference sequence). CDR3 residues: CASSLSVVGGARETQYF.

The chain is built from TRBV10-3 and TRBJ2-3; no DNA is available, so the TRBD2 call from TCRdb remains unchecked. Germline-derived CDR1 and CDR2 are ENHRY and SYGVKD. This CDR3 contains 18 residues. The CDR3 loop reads CAISESRTSGSGTDTQYF.